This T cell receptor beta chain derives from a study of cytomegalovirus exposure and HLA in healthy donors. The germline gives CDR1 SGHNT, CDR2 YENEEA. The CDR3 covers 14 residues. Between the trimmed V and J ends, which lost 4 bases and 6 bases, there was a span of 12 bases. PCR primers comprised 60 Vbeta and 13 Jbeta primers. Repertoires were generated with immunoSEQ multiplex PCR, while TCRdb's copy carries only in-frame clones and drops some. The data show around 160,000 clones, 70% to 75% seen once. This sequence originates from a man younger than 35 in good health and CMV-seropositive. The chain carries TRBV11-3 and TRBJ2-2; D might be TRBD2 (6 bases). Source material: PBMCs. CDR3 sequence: CASSYEGGSGELFF. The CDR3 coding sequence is TGTGCCAGCAGCTACGAAGGAGGGTCCGGGGAGCTGTTTTTT. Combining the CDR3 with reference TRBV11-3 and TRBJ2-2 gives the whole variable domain EAGVVQSPRYKIIEKKQPVAFWCNPISGHNTLYWYLQNLGQGPELLIRYENEEAVDDSQLPKDRFSAERLKGVDSTLKIQPAELGDSAVYLCASSYEGGSGELFFGEGSRLTVL.